The 26 T cell receptor beta chains below come from one sample, sequenced in a study of shared clonotypes between healthy human individuals. The protocol was immunoSEQ multiplex PCR, while the TCRdb copy is restricted to in-frame clones and leaves out a portion. The sample consists of more than 1.2 million clones, around 98.5% of them appearing once. The sample was naive CD4+ T cells sorted from blood. Described subset: CD45RA+ positively selected. The origin of the receptors is a man aged 30-40 years in good health.

The chain has TRBV28 and TRBJ2-7; 10 bases agree with TRBD2. The ends lost 8 bases at V and 3 bases at J; junction bases unmatched: 10. Per germline, CDR1 MDHEN and CDR2 SYDVKM. The CDR3 totals 15 residues. CDR3 amino acids: CASGDLAGVGYEQYF. The CDR3 nucleotides read TGTGCCAGCGGCGATCTAGCGGGAGTTGGCTACGAGCAGTACTTC.

This chain joins TRBV28 and TRBJ2-6, with 7 bases matching TRBD2. V lost 4 bases to trimming and J lost 0 bases; unmatched junction nucleotides: 6. Germline V gives CDR1 MDHEN, CDR2 SYDVKM. The CDR3 is made up of 17 amino acids. The CDR3: CASSSLADNSGANVLTF. In nucleotides, the CDR3 is TGTGCCAGCAGTTCCCTAGCGGACAACTCTGGGGCCAACGTCCTGACTTTC.

V gene TRBV19 combines with J gene TRBJ1-3; no firm D call. V gave up 3 bases and J gave up 0 bases, with 6 bases separating them. Germline-derived CDR1 and CDR2 are LNHDA and SQIVND (reference sequence). This CDR3 spans 14 amino acids. Here the CDR3 DNA reads TGTGCCAGTAGTATTCAAGCCTCTGGAAACACCATATATTTT. Protein sequence: CASSIQASGNTIYF.

V is TRBV30 and J is TRBJ1-3; no firm D call. V was trimmed by 4 bases and J by 0 bases, leaving 16 bases between them. The CDR3 totals 16 residues. In germline, CDR1 is GTSNPN, CDR2 SVGIG (reference sequence). This chain's CDR3 is CAWMEGGGYSGNTIYF. DNA for the CDR3: TGTGCCTGGATGGAGGGAGGTGGATACTCTGGAAACACCATATATTTT.

This chain links TRBV18 with TRBJ2-4; D gene uncertain. V was shortened by 2 bases and J by 0 bases, with 8 bases between the two germline ends. CDR3 size: 15 residues. Germline assignment: CDR1 KGHSH and CDR2 LQKENI. The DNA for the CDR3 is TGTGCCAGCTCACCAAAGGCCCTAGCCAAAAACATTCAGTACTTC. It encodes CASSPKALAKNIQYF.

The chain has TRBV18 and TRBJ2-7; no firm D call. Between the trimmed V and J ends, which lost 2 bases and 1 base, there was a span of 12 bases. Germline CDR1 KGHSH, CDR2 LQKENI. The CDR3 loop spans 15 amino acids. CDR3 in amino acids: CASSPWAEESYEQYF. CDR3 coding DNA: TGTGCCAGCTCACCATGGGCAGAAGAATCCTACGAGCAGTACTTC. The entire variable domain, with the rest obtained from reference TRBV18 and TRBJ2-7, is as follows: NAGVMQNPRHLVRRRGQEARLRCSPMKGHSHVYWYRQLPEEGLKFMVYLQKENIIDESGMPKERFSAEFPKEGPSILRIQQVVRGDSAAYFCASSPWAEESYEQYFGPGTRLTVT.

The chain couples TRBV11-2 to TRBJ1-3; D call uncertain. Trimming pared 4 bases from V and 0 bases from J, leaving 10 bases between. The CDR3 spans 15 residues. Per the germline V gene, CDR1 is SGHAT and CDR2 is FQNNGV. The CDR3 DNA sequence: TGTGCCAGCAGCTCGGAAGGGAGCTCTGGAAACACCATATATTTT. Translated: CASSSEGSSGNTIYF.

The chain couples TRBV2 to TRBJ2-2; TRBD1 agrees at 7 bases. Germline V lookup: CDR1 SNHLY, CDR2 FYNNEI. The length of the CDR3 is 14 residues. The V and J ends lost 2 bases and 6 bases, in that order; junction bases with no gene match: 3. The DNA for the CDR3 is TGTGCCAGCAGTGAAATGAGGGGGCCCGGGGAGCTGTTTTTT. Translation gives CASSEMRGPGELFF.

The chain couples TRBV6-1 to TRBJ2-2, with no clear D. From germline, CDR1 is MNHNS and CDR2 SASEGT. This CDR3 is built from 14 residues. Trimming took off 5 bases at V and 7 bases at J, with 14 bases between the two ends. CDR3 loop: CASSIGRYDGELFF. The CDR3 DNA reads as TGTGCCAGCAGTATAGGCAGGTACGACGGGGAGCTGTTTTTT.

The chain employs TRBV20-1 and TRBJ2-7; D ambiguous. CDR1 and CDR2 from the germline V gene are DFQATT and SNEGSKA (reference sequence). This CDR3 comprises 11 residues. V gave up 3 bases and J gave up 5 bases, with 8 bases separating them. CDR3 protein: CSASNPNEQYF. Here the CDR3 DNA reads TGCAGTGCTAGCAACCCGAACGAGCAGTACTTC.

The rearrangement links TRBV7-9 to TRBJ2-7, with no clear D. The CDR3 totals 13 residues. Trimming cost V 5 bases and J 3 bases, with 11 bases left between them. CDR1 is SEHNR and CDR2 is FQNEAQ in the germline V gene (reference sequence). Here the CDR3 reads CASSHPGDYEQYF. In DNA form, the CDR3 reads TGTGCCAGCAGCCACCCAGGAGACTACGAGCAGTACTTC.

This chain uses TRBV28 with TRBJ2-1, with D maybe TRBD1 (6 bases). Trimming left V 1 base short and J 5 bases short, with 9 bases between. The CDR3 is 14 amino acids. The germline V gene has CDR1 MDHEN and CDR2 SYDVKM. The CDR3 sequence is CASSLLGANNEQFF. The DNA for the CDR3 is TGTGCCAGCAGTTTATTGGGGGCCAACAATGAGCAGTTCTTC.

J is TRBJ1-5 and V is TRBV28; D possibly corresponds to TRBD1 (6 bases). The germline CDR1 and CDR2 sequences are MDHEN and SYDVKM. Deletions cut 4 bases from V and 0 bases from J, with 13 bases between. This CDR3 has 16 amino acids. The CDR3 is CASSSTQGISNQPQHF. The CDR3 nucleotides read TGTGCCAGCAGTTCTACACAGGGAATTAGCAATCAGCCCCAGCATTTT.

V is TRBV5-1 and J is TRBJ2-7; D remains unclear. The ends were cut back, 4 bases at V and 2 bases at J, with 10 bases in the middle. The length of the CDR3 is 13 residues. Germline values: CDR1 SGHRS, CDR2 YFSETQ. CDR3 sequence reads: CASSRTVTYEQYF. CDR3 DNA: TGCGCCAGCAGCCGGACCGTTACCTACGAGCAGTACTTC.

The chain employs TRBV28 and TRBJ2-3, with D unresolved. The CDR3 is 13 residues long. The V gene's germline CDR1 is MDHEN and CDR2 SYDVKM. Trimming cost V 3 bases and J 2 bases, with 6 bases left between them. CDR3 bases: TGTGCCAGCAGTTTGGTGGACACAGATACGCAGTATTTT. Its translation: CASSLVDTDTQYF. Full variable domain (outside the CDR3, taken from reference TRBV28 and TRBJ2-3): DVKVTQSSRYLVKRTGEKVFLECVQDMDHENMFWYRQDPGLGLRLIYFSYDVKMKEKGDIPEGYSVSREKKERFSLILESASTNQTSMYLCASSLVDTDTQYFGPGTRLTVL.

V and J are TRBV6-5 and TRBJ1-3, with D uncertain. Germline V gene lookup returns CDR1 MNHEY and CDR2 SVGAGI. Trimming took off 5 bases at V and 0 bases at J, with 11 bases between the two ends. CDR3 length equals 15 residues. CDR3 sequence: CASSVGPRSGNTIYF. The CDR3 DNA is TGTGCCAGCAGTGTCGGACCGCGCTCTGGAAACACCATATATTTT.

The rearrangement joins TRBV6-5 to TRBJ2-5; 12 bases are a match to TRBD2. The V gene's germline CDR1 is MNHEY and CDR2 SVGAGI. Trimming at V came to 6 bases and at J to 3 bases, leaving 5 bases not matched to a gene. The CDR3 extends over 15 amino acids. This chain's CDR3 is CASRWLAGGEETQYF. DNA for the CDR3: TGTGCCAGCAGATGGCTAGCGGGAGGGGAAGAGACCCAGTACTTC.

The chain combines TRBV9 with TRBJ2-6; 9 bases agree with TRBD1. With 0 bases clipped from V and 1 base from J, the junction kept 5 bases outside the gene matches. Germline CDR1 SGDLS, CDR2 YYNGEE. This CDR3 spans 18 amino acids. For the CDR3, the DNA is TGTGCCAGCAGCGTAGCAACAGGGGGCCTTTCTGGGGCCAACGTCCTGACTTTC. Its translation: CASSVATGGLSGANVLTF.

Here the CDR3 reads CTSSQLTSGGNEQFF. In DNA form, the CDR3 reads TGCACCAGCAGCCAATTGACTAGCGGAGGCAATGAGCAGTTCTTC. This rearrangement joins TRBV1 to TRBJ2-1; the table calls TRBD2, which could not be checked here. TRBV1 has pseudogene status. CDR3 length: 15 amino acids.

This clone was detected only once. The rearrangement uses TRBV10-3 and TRBJ2-1; possibly TRBD1 for D (5 bases). The CDR3 is 13 amino acids. Trimming took off 8 bases at V and 0 bases at J, with 8 bases between the two ends. Germline CDR1 is ENHRY and CDR2 is SYGVKD. As DNA, the CDR3 is TGTGCCATCGGGGCGGACTCCTACAATGAGCAGTTCTTC. This encodes CAIGADSYNEQFF.

The chain is built from TRBV19 and TRBJ2-7; 8 bases are shared with TRBD1. After removal of 7 bases from V and 3 bases from J, the junction contained 11 bases not matched to a gene. The germline gives CDR1 LNHDA, CDR2 SQIVND (reference sequence). This CDR3 has 15 amino acids. The CDR3 loop reads CASNHGAGGDYEQYF. CDR3 DNA: TGTGCCAGTAATCATGGGGCAGGGGGCGACTACGAGCAGTACTTC.

A single count supports this clone. The chain recombines TRBV27 with TRBJ1-2, with D possibly TRBD1 on 6 matching bases. The V end lost 8 bases, the J end lost 7 bases, and 26 bases lay between the germline ends. This CDR3 has 16 amino acids. Germline lookup yields CDR1 MNHEY and CDR2 SMNVEV (reference sequence). In DNA, the CDR3 is TGTGCCAGCCATTTGGGGGCCAACTACAGGGAAGGTGGCTACACCTTC. The encoded protein is CASHLGANYREGGYTF.

The chain employs TRBV4-3 and TRBJ1-2; D might be TRBD1 (5 bases). Trimming took off 1 base at V and 5 bases at J, with 20 bases between the two ends. The CDR3 loop spans 17 amino acids. The germline V gene encodes CDR1 LGHNA and CDR2 YSLEER. The CDR3 protein is CASSQVAGSVDPYGYTF. In nucleotides, the CDR3 is TGCGCCAGCAGCCAAGTGGCAGGGAGTGTCGATCCGTATGGCTACACCTTC.

This chain connects TRBV11-2 to TRBJ1-2; D gene ambiguous. V was shortened by 3 bases and J by 0 bases, with 11 bases between the two germline ends. The CDR3 sequence is 15 residues long. The germline V gene encodes CDR1 SGHAT and CDR2 FQNNGV. CDR3 region: CASSLTDTTNYGYTF. The CDR3, as DNA: TGTGCCAGCAGCTTGACCGATACCACTAACTATGGCTACACCTTC.

V gene TRBV18 combines with J gene TRBJ2-6; D is unclear. Trimming left V 6 bases short and J 0 bases short, with 12 bases between. Germline V gives CDR1 KGHSH, CDR2 LQKENI. The CDR3 has 16 residues. CDR3 region: CASSQATTSGANVLTF. As DNA, the CDR3 is TGTGCCAGCTCTCAAGCAACAACCTCTGGGGCCAACGTCCTGACTTTC.

The rearrangement uses TRBV6-1 and TRBJ2-1; 9 bases agree with TRBD2. J lost 4 bases, V lost 6 bases, and 7 bases had no gene match. The CDR3 contains 15 residues. Looked up from germline, CDR1 is MNHNS and CDR2 is SASEGT. The DNA of the CDR3 is TGTGCCAGCAGCTTTAGCGGGAGCCCTTACAATGAGCAGTTCTTC. As protein: CASSFSGSPYNEQFF.